This T cell receptor (beta chain) stems from a study of blood T cell repertoires in COVID-19. About the research overall: T cells, B-cell-depleted T cells, or PBMCs supplied cDNA or gDNA.

The V gene end was trimmed by 5 bases and the J gene end by 5 bases; junction bases not matched to a gene: 5. The CDR3 loop spans 14 amino acids. Germline loops: CDR1 MNHEY, CDR2 SMNVEV (reference sequence). Repertoires were generated with immunoSEQ multiplex PCR, while TCRdb's copy carries only in-frame clones and drops some. The table records under 75,000 clones, around four fifths of them present only once. The V call is TRBV27, the J call TRBJ2-5, with 10 bases lining up with TRBD2. Sequenced input: peripheral blood. This clonotype was sampled from a woman in her seventies with acute or convalescent COVID-19. The CDR3, as DNA: TGTGCCAGCAGTCGACTAGCGGGTGGGGAGACCCAGTACTTC. Amino acids: CASSRLAGGETQYF.